This TCR beta chain originates from a study of T-cell reconstitution after alpha-beta-depleted transplantation in children. This clonotype has at least ten counts. Unique molecular identifiers tagged the TCRbeta library. TCRdb reanalysed the PCR reads using MiXCR and keeps one entry per CDR3 protein. This sample carries more than 200,000 distinct CDR3 sequences, around 9.7% of them seen once, and the ten largest clones take 5% to 5.5%. This CDR3 comprises 17 residues. In germline, CDR1 is DFQATT, CDR2 SNEGSKA (reference sequence). V lost 3 bases, J lost 2 bases, and 12 bases stayed unmatched. Sequences were derived from PBMCs from the stem cell graft donor, sampled from the stem cell graft. The chain is built from TRBV20-1 and TRBJ1-2, with 10 bases that match TRBD1. The sequence was collected from a human donor who donated a stem cell graft to a child with SCID. CDR3 nucleotide sequence: TGCAGTGCTAGTAAGAGGGGGACAGGGGCACGGAACTATGGCTACACCTTC. It is translated as CSASKRGTGARNYGYTF.